These 18 T cell receptor beta chains share one sample of origin, sequenced in a study of cytomegalovirus exposure and HLA in healthy donors. TCRdb's copy holds only in-frame clones and misses some; the assay was immunoSEQ multiplex PCR. In the table there are 250,000 or so clones, around 90% of which are singletons. The sequenced sample consisted of PBMCs. The receptors originated from a woman younger than 35 in good health and CMV-seronegative.

The chain uses TRBV23-1 and TRBJ1-6; 7 bases are a match to TRBD1. TRBV23-1 is noted as an ORF with a role that remains uncertain. The V gene end was trimmed by 2 bases and the J gene end by 10 bases; junction bases not matched to a gene: 11. This CDR3 region has 16 residues. DNA for the CDR3: TGCGCCAGCAGTCAACGTCCTACAGGGGAGAGGTCACCCCTCCACTTT. Amino acid sequence: CASSQRPTGERSPLHF.

The chain couples TRBV5-1 to TRBJ1-1; 7 bases fit TRBD1. The J segment lost 0 bases and the V segment lost 4 bases, leaving 9 bases of the junction unmatched. Germline CDR1 is SGHRS and CDR2 is YFSETQ. This CDR3 has 16 residues. DNA of the CDR3: TGCGCCAGCAGCCTGGGCGGGACAGAAATGAACACTGAAGCTTTCTTT. Translating gives CASSLGGTEMNTEAFF.

The chain carries TRBV7-9 and TRBJ2-5; 14 nucleotides line up with TRBD2. The CDR3 spans 17 residues. With V trimmed by 6 bases and J by 6 bases, 12 bases remained unmatched. The V gene's germline CDR1 is SEHNR and CDR2 FQNEAQ (reference sequence). CDR3 bases: TGTGCCAGCAGTTCGGGACTAGCGGGGGCCCTCGGAAAGACCCAGTACTTC. Its translation: CASSSGLAGALGKTQYF.

This chain connects TRBV28 to TRBJ2-4; no firm D call. The germline V gene has CDR1 MDHEN and CDR2 SYDVKM. V was clipped by 3 bases and J by 6 bases, with 9 bases between them. CDR3 length: 13 residues. In DNA form, the CDR3 reads TGTGCCAGCAGTTTCTCGTCCGGAAACATTCAGTACTTC. Translation: CASSFSSGNIQYF.

A word on this clone: Additional DNA sequences in this sample encode the identical CDR3. This sequence joins TRBV27 and TRBJ1-1, with D uncertain. Between the trimmed V and J ends, which lost 6 bases and 1 base, there was a span of 9 bases. This CDR3 is built from 13 residues. Looked up from germline, CDR1 is MNHEY and CDR2 is SMNVEV (reference sequence). CDR3 in amino acids: CASSYTGNTEAFF. The CDR3 DNA follows: TGTGCCAGCAGCTATACGGGGAACACTGAAGCTTTCTTT.

The chain joins TRBV6-1 to TRBJ2-3, with 8 bases fitting TRBD2. CDR1 MNHNS and CDR2 SASEGT come from the germline V gene. The CDR3 has 14 amino acids. The V segment lost 3 bases and the J segment 5 bases; nucleotides outside the gene matches: 4. CDR3 bases: TGTGCCAGCAGTGATCGCGGGGGGAAAGATACGCAGTATTTT. Translation gives CASSDRGGKDTQYF.

This chain connects TRBV18 to TRBJ2-7; 8 bases fit TRBD1. Germline-derived CDR1 and CDR2 are KGHSH and LQKENI. The V gene end was trimmed by 5 bases and the J gene end by 5 bases; junction bases not matched to a gene: 8. This CDR3 spans 14 amino acids. CDR3: CASSLSTGDNEQYV. CDR3 nucleotide sequence: TGTGCCAGCTCATTGTCGACAGGGGATAACGAGCAGTACGTC.

The chain combines TRBV5-4 with TRBJ2-5; TRBD1 matches at 8 bases. The V and J ends lost 6 bases and 5 bases, in that order; junction bases with no gene match: 9. The CDR3 spans 14 residues. The V gene's germline CDR1 is SGHNT and CDR2 YYREEE (reference sequence). DNA for the CDR3: TGTGCCAGCACTAAAATGACAGGGGAGGAGACCCAGTACTTC. As protein: CASTKMTGEETQYF.

The V and J genes are TRBV2 and TRBJ2-3; 7 nucleotides agree with TRBD1. Looked up from germline, CDR1 is SNHLY and CDR2 is FYNNEI. Trimming at V came to 8 bases and at J to 5 bases, leaving 4 bases not matched to a gene. This CDR3 spans 12 amino acids. The DNA of the CDR3 is TGTGCCAGCGCCAGGGGGAGAGATACGCAGTATTTT. This sequence encodes CASARGRDTQYF.

The chain is built from TRBV5-1 and TRBJ1-5, with TRBD1 as a possible D gene (5 bases). Germline-derived CDR1 and CDR2 are SGHRS and YFSETQ. V was pared by 2 bases and J by 5 bases, with 8 bases between. CDR3 length equals 13 residues. The chain's CDR3 is CASSFGGDQPQHF. In DNA, the CDR3 is TGCGCCAGCAGCTTTGGGGGGGATCAGCCCCAGCATTTT.

The chain links TRBV2 to TRBJ1-5; D is possibly TRBD1 (5 bases). Looked up from germline, CDR1 is SNHLY and CDR2 is FYNNEI. V shed 4 bases and J shed 3 bases, with 7 bases lying between them. The CDR3 covers 13 residues. As DNA, the CDR3 is TGTGCCAGCAGTGGACAGCCCAATCAGCCCCAGCATTTT. Its protein product is CASSGQPNQPQHF.

In this sample, this clone turned up once. This chain connects TRBV7-2 to TRBJ2-5; a weak D match, TRBD2 (6 bases). Germline CDR1 and CDR2: SGHTA and FQGNSA. The CDR3 has 14 residues. Trimming took off 1 base at V and 4 bases at J, with 10 bases between the two ends. CDR3: CASSLVGGGETQYF. CDR3 coding DNA: TGTGCCAGCAGCTTAGTGGGGGGTGGAGAGACCCAGTACTTC.

V is TRBV19 and J is TRBJ2-2; D possibly corresponds to TRBD1 (6 bases). Germline V lookup: CDR1 LNHDA, CDR2 SQIVND (reference sequence). Trimming pared 5 bases from V and 0 bases from J, leaving 13 bases between. The CDR3 spans 16 residues. The CDR3 DNA is TGTGCCAGTAGTGACCTAGGGGGTACGAACACCGGGGAGCTGTTTTTT. Residues: CASSDLGGTNTGELFF. Supplemented by reference TRBV19 and TRBJ2-2, the full variable domain reads DGGITQSPKYLFRKEGQNVTLSCEQNLNHDAMYWYRQDPGQGLRLIYYSQIVNDFQKGDIAEGYSVSREKKESFPLTVTSAQKNPTAFYLCASSDLGGTNTGELFFGEGSRLTVL.

The rearrangement links TRBV4-2 to TRBJ2-2, with D tentatively TRBD2 (6 bases). Germline assignment: CDR1 LGHNA and CDR2 YNFKEQ. The CDR3 extends over 15 amino acids. Trimming stripped 4 bases from V and 3 bases from J, with 12 bases between. CDR3 loop: CASSPGEPDTGELFF. The CDR3 DNA reads TGTGCCAGCAGCCCGGGGGAGCCAGACACCGGGGAGCTGTTTTTT.

Note on this clone: This specimen includes other DNA sequences encoding the same CDR3. The chain uses TRBV5-1 and TRBJ2-3; 7 bases line up with TRBD1. With 3 bases clipped from V and 2 bases from J, the junction kept 3 bases outside the gene matches. This CDR3 contains 14 residues. Germline V gene lookup returns CDR1 SGHRS and CDR2 YFSETQ. CDR3 coding DNA: TGCGCCAGCAGCTCAGGGGGTTCCACAGATACGCAGTATTTT. It codes for CASSSGGSTDTQYF.

The V gene is TRBV28, the J gene TRBJ1-2; D is undetermined. The CDR3 sequence is 12 residues long. Per the germline V gene, CDR1 is MDHEN and CDR2 is SYDVKM. The germline V and J ends were trimmed by 10 bases and 7 bases, with 16 bases remaining between them. Written as DNA, the CDR3 is TGTGCCACCGCCCCGTGGGAGTCTGGCTACACCTTC. It specifies CATAPWESGYTF.

The chain recombines TRBV6-6 with TRBJ2-6, with no clear D. The V gene lost 2 bases and the J gene lost 0 bases, with 8 bases spanning the gap. There are 16 residues in the CDR3. Germline lookup yields CDR1 MNHNY and CDR2 SVGAGI (reference sequence). The CDR3 coding sequence is TGTGCCAGCAGTTACCCCCAGGTCTCTGGGGCCAACGTCCTGACTTTC. Protein sequence: CASSYPQVSGANVLTF.

Only one count was recorded for this clone. This chain connects TRBV27 to TRBJ1-2, with 9 bases aligning to TRBD1. With 4 bases clipped from V and 5 bases from J, the junction kept 5 bases outside the gene matches. Germline CDR1 reads MNHEY; CDR2 reads SMNVEV (reference sequence). This CDR3 region has 14 residues. Here the CDR3 DNA reads TGTGCCAGCAGTTCGAGGACAGGGGAGTATGGCTACACCTTC. Its translation: CASSSRTGEYGYTF.